Each of the 3 T cell receptor beta chains below was sequenced from the same sample in a study of CD8+CD57+ T cells in acquired aplastic anemia (dated by TCRdb to the late 2010s). Sequencing took place on an Illumina HiSeq 2000. Genomic DNA served as template for TCR beta VDJ combination and CDR3 sequence profiling. Using fastp trimming at Q25 and MiXCR clonotype assembly, TCRdb reanalyzed the public sequencing data and kept in-frame beta chains. Entries are consolidated by CDR3 protein sequence, retaining the most common genes and DNA. The sample includes tens of thousands of distinct CDR3 sequences, with about 45% observed a single time. Around 63% of the sample rests with the top ten. Sequencing used sorted CD4+, CD8+, or CD8+CD57+ T cells (not recorded which) from PBMCs. The receptors stem from a human donor in good health, serving as a control.

This clonotype was counted at least ten times. The chain couples TRBV9 to TRBJ2-2, with D uncertain. Trimming pared 3 bases from V and 2 bases from J, leaving 2 bases between. CDR3 size: 12 residues. Germline CDR1 reads SGDLS; CDR2 reads YYNGEE. CDR3 amino acids: CASSGNTGELFF. The CDR3 bases are TGTGCCAGCAGCGGTAACACCGGGGAGCTGTTTTTT.

This clonotype was detected only a few times. The chain is built from TRBV24-1 and TRBJ2-3; TRBD1 is a possible D gene (6 bases). The CDR3 loop spans 14 amino acids. Trimming stripped 4 bases from V and 3 bases from J, with 10 bases between. Germline CDR1 is KGHDR and CDR2 is SFDVKD. DNA for the CDR3: TGTGCCACCAGTGAGCCCAGGGGTACAGATACGCAGTATTTT. Amino acids: CATSEPRGTDTQYF.

A word on this clonotype: A read error may account for a junction end that differs from germline. The chain carries TRBV6-2 or TRBV6-3 and TRBJ2-1; D is uncertain. CDR1 and CDR2 from the germline V gene are MNHEY and SVGEGT. This CDR3 has 12 residues. CDR3 loop: CASSQRWYEQFF. The CDR3 nucleotides read TGCGCCAGCAGCCAAAGATGGTATGAGCAGTTCTTC.